The entry below gives a single TCR beta chain sequence along with its context. Its cognate antigen is unknown. Data came from immunoSEQ multiplex PCR; TCRdb stores just in-frame clones and leaves some out. The sample has tens of thousands of clones; 93% are singletons. The data were obtained in a study of Tregs in tolerant kidney transplant recipients. Study-wide results and caveats: This study did not directly address biological reproducibility.

The CDR3 consists of 17 residues. Germline V gene data show CDR1 as SGHRS and CDR2 as YFSETQ. The junction had 17 bases not matched to a gene; V was cut back by 4 bases and J by 5 bases. The clonotype was recovered from a human donor who received a combined kidney and bone marrow transplant. J is TRBJ1-1 and V is TRBV5-1, with 7 bases that match TRBD1. The material was CD4+ T cells from blood, obtained before the transplant. The CDR3 sequence is CASSVNPSERGRTEAFF. DNA of the CDR3: TGCGCCAGCAGCGTGAACCCCTCGGAGAGGGGGCGAACTGAAGCTTTCTTT.